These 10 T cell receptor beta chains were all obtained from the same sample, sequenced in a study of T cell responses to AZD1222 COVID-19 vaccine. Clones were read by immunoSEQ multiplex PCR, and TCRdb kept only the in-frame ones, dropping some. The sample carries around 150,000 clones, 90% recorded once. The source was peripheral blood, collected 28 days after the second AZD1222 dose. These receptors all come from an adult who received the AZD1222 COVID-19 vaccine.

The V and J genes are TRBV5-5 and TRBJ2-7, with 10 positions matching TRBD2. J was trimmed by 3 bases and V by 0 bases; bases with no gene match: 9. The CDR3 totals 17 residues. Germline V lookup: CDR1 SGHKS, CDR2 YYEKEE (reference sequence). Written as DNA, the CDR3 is TGTGCCAGCAGCTTGGAGCCTGTGCCTAGCGGGAGCTACGAGCAGTACTTC. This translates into CASSLEPVPSGSYEQYF.

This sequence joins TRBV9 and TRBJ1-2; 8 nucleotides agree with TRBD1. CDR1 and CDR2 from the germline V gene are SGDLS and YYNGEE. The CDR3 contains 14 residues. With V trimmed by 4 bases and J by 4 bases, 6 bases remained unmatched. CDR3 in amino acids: CASSLKTGGYGYTF. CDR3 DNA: TGTGCCAGCAGCCTTAAAACAGGGGGCTATGGCTACACCTTC.

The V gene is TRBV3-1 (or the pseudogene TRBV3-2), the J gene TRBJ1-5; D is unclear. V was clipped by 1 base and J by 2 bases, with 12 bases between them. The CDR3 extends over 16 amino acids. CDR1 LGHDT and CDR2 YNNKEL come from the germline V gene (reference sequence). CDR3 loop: CASSQGLAGGNQPQHF. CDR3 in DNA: TGTGCCAGCAGCCAAGGTCTGGCAGGAGGCAATCAGCCCCAGCATTTT.

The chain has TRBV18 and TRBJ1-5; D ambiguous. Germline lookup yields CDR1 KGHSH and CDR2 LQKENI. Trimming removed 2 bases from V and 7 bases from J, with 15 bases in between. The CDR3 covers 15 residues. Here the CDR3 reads CASSPETLGMQPQHF. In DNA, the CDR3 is TGTGCCAGCTCACCAGAGACCCTCGGCATGCAGCCCCAGCATTTT.

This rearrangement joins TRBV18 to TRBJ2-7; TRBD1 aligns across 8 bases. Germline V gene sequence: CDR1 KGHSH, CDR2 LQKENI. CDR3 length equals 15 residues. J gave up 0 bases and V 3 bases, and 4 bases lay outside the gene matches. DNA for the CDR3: TGTGCCAGCTCACCGGGGGACAGGAACTCCTACGAGCAGTACTTC. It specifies CASSPGDRNSYEQYF.

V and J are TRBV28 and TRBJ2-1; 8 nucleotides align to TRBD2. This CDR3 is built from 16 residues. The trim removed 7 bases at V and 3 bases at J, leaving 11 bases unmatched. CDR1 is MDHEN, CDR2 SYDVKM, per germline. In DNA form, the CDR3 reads TGTGCCAGCACGGGGGGGGGCCAGCCGGTCTACAATGAGCAGTTCTTC. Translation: CASTGGGQPVYNEQFF.

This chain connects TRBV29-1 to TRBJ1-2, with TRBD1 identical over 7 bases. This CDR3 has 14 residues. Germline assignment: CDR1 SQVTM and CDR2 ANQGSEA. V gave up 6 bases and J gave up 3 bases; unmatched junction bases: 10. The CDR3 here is CSVGRQGGDYGYTF. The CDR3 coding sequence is TGCAGCGTGGGCCGACAGGGAGGTGACTATGGCTACACCTTC.

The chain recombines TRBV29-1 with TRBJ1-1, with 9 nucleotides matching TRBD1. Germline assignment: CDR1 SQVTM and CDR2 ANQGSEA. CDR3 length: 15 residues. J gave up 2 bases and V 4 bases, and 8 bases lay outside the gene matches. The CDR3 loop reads CSVGATGGANTEAFF. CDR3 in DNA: TGCAGCGTTGGGGCTACAGGGGGCGCAAACACTGAAGCTTTCTTT.

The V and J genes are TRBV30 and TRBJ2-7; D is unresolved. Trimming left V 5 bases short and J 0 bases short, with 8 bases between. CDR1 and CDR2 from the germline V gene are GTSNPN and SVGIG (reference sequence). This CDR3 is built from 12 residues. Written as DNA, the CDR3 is TGTGCCTGGTCCGTGTCCTCCTACGAGCAGTACTTC. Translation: CAWSVSSYEQYF.

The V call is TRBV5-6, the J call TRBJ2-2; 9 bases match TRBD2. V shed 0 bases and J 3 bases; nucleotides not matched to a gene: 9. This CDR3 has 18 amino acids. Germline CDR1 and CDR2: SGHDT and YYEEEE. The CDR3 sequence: CASSLAAGGLTYTGELFF. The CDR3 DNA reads TGTGCCAGCAGCTTGGCAGCGGGAGGTTTAACATACACCGGGGAGCTGTTTTTT.